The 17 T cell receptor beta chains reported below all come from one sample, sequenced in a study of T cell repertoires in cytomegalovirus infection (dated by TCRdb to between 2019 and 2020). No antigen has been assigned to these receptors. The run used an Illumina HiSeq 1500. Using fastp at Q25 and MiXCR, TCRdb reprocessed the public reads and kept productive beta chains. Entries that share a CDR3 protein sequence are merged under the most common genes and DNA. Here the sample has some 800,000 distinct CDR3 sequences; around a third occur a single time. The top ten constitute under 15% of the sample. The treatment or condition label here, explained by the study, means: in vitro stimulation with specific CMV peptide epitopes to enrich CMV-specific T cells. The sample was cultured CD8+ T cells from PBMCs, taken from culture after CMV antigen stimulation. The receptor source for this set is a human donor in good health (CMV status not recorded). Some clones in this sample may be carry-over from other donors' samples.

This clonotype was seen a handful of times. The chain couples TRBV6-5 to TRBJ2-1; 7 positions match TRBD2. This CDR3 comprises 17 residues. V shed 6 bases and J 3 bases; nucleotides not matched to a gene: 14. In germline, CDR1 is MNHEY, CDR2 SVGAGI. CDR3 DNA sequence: TGTGCCAGCAGCGCCCTAGGTCGATCGGGGGGCTACAATGAGCAGTTCTTC. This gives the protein CASSALGRSGGYNEQFF.

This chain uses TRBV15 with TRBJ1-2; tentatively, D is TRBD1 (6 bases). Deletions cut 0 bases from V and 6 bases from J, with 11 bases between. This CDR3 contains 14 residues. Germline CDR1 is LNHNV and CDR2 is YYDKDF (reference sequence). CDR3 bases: TGTGCCACCAGCAGAGATCCGGGGGCCCATGGCTACACCTTC. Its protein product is CATSRDPGAHGYTF.

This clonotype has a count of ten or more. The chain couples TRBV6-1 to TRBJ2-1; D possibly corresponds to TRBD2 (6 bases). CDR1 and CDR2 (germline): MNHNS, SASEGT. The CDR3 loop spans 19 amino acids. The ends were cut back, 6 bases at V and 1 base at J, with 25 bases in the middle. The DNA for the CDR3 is TGTGCCAGCAGACCCCCAGGGCGGCGGGATCATAGGTCCTACAATGAGCAGTTCTTC. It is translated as CASRPPGRRDHRSYNEQFF.

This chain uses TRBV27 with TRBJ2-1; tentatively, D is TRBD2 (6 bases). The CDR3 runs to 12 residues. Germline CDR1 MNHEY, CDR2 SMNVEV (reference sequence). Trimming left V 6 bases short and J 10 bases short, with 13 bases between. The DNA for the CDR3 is TGTGCCAGCAGAGAGGGAGGTCGGGAGCAGTTCTTC. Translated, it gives CASREGGREQFF.

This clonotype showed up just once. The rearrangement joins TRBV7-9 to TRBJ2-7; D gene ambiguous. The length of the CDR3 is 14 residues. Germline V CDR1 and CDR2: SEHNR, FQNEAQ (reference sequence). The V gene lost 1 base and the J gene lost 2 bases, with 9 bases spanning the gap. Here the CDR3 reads CASSLVGLTYEQYF. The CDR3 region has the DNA TGTGCCAGCAGCTTAGTTGGCCTGACCTACGAGCAGTACTTC.

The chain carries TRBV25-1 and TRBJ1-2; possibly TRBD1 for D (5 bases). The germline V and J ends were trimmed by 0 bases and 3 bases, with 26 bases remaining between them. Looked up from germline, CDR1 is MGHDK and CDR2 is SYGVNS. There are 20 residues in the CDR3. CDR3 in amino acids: CASSEYFGAGPAPVDYGYTF. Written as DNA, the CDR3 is TGTGCCAGCAGTGAATATTTTGGGGCAGGGCCTGCCCCCGTGGACTATGGCTACACCTTC.

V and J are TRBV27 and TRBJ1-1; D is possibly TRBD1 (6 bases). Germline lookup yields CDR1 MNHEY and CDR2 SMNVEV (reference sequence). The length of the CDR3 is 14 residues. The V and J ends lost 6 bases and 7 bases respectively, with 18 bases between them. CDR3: CASRDFSGTFEAFF. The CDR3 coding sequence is TGTGCCAGCAGGGACTTTTCCGGGACATTTGAAGCTTTCTTT.

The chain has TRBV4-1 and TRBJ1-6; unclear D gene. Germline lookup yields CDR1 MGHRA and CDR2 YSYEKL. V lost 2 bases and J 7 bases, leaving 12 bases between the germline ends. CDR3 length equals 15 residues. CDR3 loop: CASSQRSRQNSPLHF. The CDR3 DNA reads TGCGCCAGCAGCCAAAGGAGCCGCCAAAATTCACCCCTCCACTTT.

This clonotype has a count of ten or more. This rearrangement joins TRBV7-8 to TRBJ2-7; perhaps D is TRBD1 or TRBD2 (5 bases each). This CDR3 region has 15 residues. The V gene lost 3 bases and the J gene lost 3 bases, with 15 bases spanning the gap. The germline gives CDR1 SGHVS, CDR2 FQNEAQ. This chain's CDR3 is CASSLYRDGNYEQYV. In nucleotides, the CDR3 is TGTGCCAGCAGCTTGTACCGGGACGGCAACTACGAGCAGTACGTC.

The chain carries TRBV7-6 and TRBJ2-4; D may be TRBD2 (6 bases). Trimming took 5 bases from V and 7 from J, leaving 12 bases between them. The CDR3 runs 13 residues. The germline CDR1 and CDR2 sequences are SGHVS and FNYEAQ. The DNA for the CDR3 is TGTGCCAGCAGCCCAGGCGGGGTGAACATTCAGTACTTC. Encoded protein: CASSPGGVNIQYF.

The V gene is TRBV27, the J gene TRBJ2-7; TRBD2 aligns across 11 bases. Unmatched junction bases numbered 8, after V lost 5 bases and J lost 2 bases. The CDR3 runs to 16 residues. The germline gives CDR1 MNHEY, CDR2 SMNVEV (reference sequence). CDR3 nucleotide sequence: TGTGCCAGCAGTACCCGACTAGCGGGGACTACCTACGAGCAGTACGTC. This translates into CASSTRLAGTTYEQYV.

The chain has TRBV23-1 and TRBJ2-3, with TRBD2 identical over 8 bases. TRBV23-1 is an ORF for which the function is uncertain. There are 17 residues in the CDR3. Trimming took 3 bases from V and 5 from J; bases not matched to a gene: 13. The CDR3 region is CASSHPLRGGPEDTQYF. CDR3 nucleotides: TGCGCCAGCAGTCACCCCTTACGGGGGGGCCCTGAAGATACGCAGTATTTT.

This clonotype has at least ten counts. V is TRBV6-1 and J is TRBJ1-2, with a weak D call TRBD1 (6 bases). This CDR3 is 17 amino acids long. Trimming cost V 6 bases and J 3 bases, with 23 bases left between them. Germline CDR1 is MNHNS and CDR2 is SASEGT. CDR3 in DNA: TGTGCCAGCAGCCCTCCCGAACCCGGGGGGCTGGACTATGGCTACACCTTC. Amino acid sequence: CASSPPEPGGLDYGYTF.

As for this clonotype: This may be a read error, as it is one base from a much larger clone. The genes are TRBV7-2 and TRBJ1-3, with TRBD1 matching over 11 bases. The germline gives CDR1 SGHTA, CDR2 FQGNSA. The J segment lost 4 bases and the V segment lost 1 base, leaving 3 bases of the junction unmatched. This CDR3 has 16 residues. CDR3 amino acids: CTSSLGGTGGGNTIYF. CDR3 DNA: TGTACCAGCAGCTTAGGGGGGACAGGGGGAGGAAACACCATATATTTT.

CDR3 nucleotide sequence: TGTGCCAGCAGTTCCGTAACGGGGGGGAACACTGAAGCTTTCTTT. Translated, it gives CASSSVTGGNTEAFF. V is TRBV6-5 and J is TRBJ1-1; D might be TRBD1 (5 bases). The germline V and J ends were trimmed by 4 bases and 1 base, with 13 bases remaining between them. There are 15 residues in the CDR3. The germline gives CDR1 MNHEY, CDR2 SVGAGI.

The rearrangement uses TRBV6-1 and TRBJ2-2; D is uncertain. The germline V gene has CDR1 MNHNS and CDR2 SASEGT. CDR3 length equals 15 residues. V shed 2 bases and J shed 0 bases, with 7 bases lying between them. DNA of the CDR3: TGTGCCAGCAGTGAAACCACAGCGAACACCGGGGAGCTGTTTTTT. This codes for CASSETTANTGELFF.

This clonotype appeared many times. The DNA of the CDR3 is TGTGCCAGCAGCTTAACCGAGTACACCGGGGAGCTGTTTTTT. This codes for CASSLTEYTGELFF. The rearrangement links TRBV7-6 to TRBJ2-2; D is uncertain. Germline V gives CDR1 SGHVS, CDR2 FNYEAQ. V lost 2 bases and J 3 bases, leaving 7 bases between the germline ends. The CDR3 loop spans 14 amino acids.